The 17 T cell receptor beta chains listed next were all sequenced from one sample in a study of blood T cells in healthy people across ages. Using a J-beta primer mix together with a sample-barcoded 5' primer, a second PCR was run for roughly 7 to 12 cycles. TCRdb independently ran MiXCR on the 5' RACE reads; one entry per CDR3 protein. The table lists about 590,000 distinct CDR3 sequences, approximately 30% of them singletons. The sample consisted of blood. The origin of the receptors is an elderly woman in good health.

A few counts support this clonotype. This chain uses TRBV10-3 with TRBJ1-1, with D unclear. The germline CDR1 and CDR2 sequences are ENHRY and SYGVKD. V was trimmed by 7 bases and J by 2 bases, leaving 8 bases between them. This CDR3 contains 12 residues. Here the CDR3 reads CAINPGNTEAFF. As DNA, the CDR3 is TGTGCCATCAATCCGGGTAACACTGAAGCTTTCTTT.

The chain joins TRBV20-1 to TRBJ1-2, with a possible D match to TRBD1 (5 bases). V was pared by 0 bases and J by 6 bases, with 17 bases between. The V gene's germline CDR1 is DFQATT and CDR2 SNEGSKA (reference sequence). CDR3 length: 15 residues. The DNA of the CDR3 is TGCAGTGCTAGAGATGGGAGGGCTGGGGCGGATGGCTACACCTTC. Its translation is CSARDGRAGADGYTF.

In the case of this clonotype: A read error is likely, as this CDR3 ends without the conserved phenylalanine or tryptophan. The chain carries TRBV3-1 and TRBJ2-2, with D tentatively TRBD2 (6 bases). Germline-derived CDR1 and CDR2 are LGHDT and YNNKEL (reference sequence). V was shortened by 4 bases and J by 5 bases, with 17 bases between the two germline ends. The CDR3 is 16 residues long. CDR3 nucleotide sequence: TGTGCCAGCAGCCCCGGAGGTACGGGGAGGACCGGGGAGCTGTTTTTG. It yields the protein CASSPGGTGRTGELFL.

The chain combines TRBV4-2 with TRBJ2-7; TRBD2 matches at 7 bases. J was trimmed by 1 base and V by 4 bases; bases with no gene match: 10. The V gene's germline CDR1 is LGHNA and CDR2 YNFKEQ. This CDR3 has 16 amino acids. Here the CDR3 DNA reads TGTGCCAGCAGCCGGACCGGACTAGTTTCTTCCTACGAGCAGTACTTC. Residues: CASSRTGLVSSYEQYF.

This clonotype was observed at least ten times. This sequence joins TRBV12-3 or TRBV12-4 and TRBJ2-7; TRBD1 might be the D (6 bases). The CDR3 consists of 13 residues. Trimming cost V 6 bases and J 2 bases, with 11 bases left between them. CDR3 DNA sequence: TGTGCCAGCAGGGAAAGGACAGCCTACGAGCAGTACTTC. Encoded protein: CASRERTAYEQYF.

J is TRBJ2-5 and V is TRBV6-5, with 13 bases matching TRBD2. V lost 5 bases to trimming and J lost 11 bases; unmatched junction nucleotides: 8. The CDR3 has 14 residues. CDR1 is MNHEY and CDR2 is SVGAGI in the germline V gene. This CDR3 is CASSRKGTSGEQYF. The CDR3 DNA reads TGTGCCAGCAGTCGCAAAGGGACTAGCGGGGAGCAGTACTTC.

This clonotype appeared many times. A read error is possible here, since a much larger clone lies one base away. The chain is built from TRBV2 and TRBJ2-5, with 8 positions matching TRBD2. This CDR3 has 14 residues. V shed 8 bases, J shed 11 bases, and the junction held 16 bases outside the gene matches. Germline V gene data show CDR1 as SNHLY and CDR2 as FYNNEI. DNA for the CDR3: TGTGCCAGCGTAAGCGGGGGCCCCCACAATGAGCAGTACTTC. Encoded protein: CASVSGGPHNEQYF. The variable domain in full, completed from reference TRBV2 and TRBJ2-5, reads EPEVTQTPSHQVTQMGQEVILRCVPISNHLYFYWYRQILGQKVEFLVSFYNNEISEKSEIFDDQFSVERPDGSNFTLKIRSTKLEDSAMYFCASVSGGPHNEQYFGPGTRLLVL.

The table lists this clonotype with many counts. The V and J genes are TRBV10-3 and TRBJ2-1; 10 bases fit TRBD1. This CDR3 comprises 15 residues. J gave up 10 bases and V 6 bases, and 12 bases lay outside the gene matches. Germline V gene lookup returns CDR1 ENHRY and CDR2 SYGVKD. CDR3 sequence: CAIRRQGAGVGEQFF. CDR3 sequence (DNA): TGTGCCATCAGAAGACAGGGGGCAGGGGTAGGGGAGCAGTTCTTC.

The rearrangement joins TRBV5-4 to TRBJ2-6; 9 bases agree with TRBD1. Germline trimming cut 4 bases from V and 2 bases from J; bases unmatched to any gene: 13. The CDR3 runs to 19 residues. CDR1 SGHNT and CDR2 YYREEE come from the germline V gene (reference sequence). The CDR3 region is CASSDFLRDRAAGANVLTF. Here the CDR3 DNA reads TGTGCCAGCAGCGATTTCCTCCGGGACAGGGCCGCTGGGGCCAACGTCCTGACTTTC.

The rearrangement links TRBV5-1 to TRBJ1-1; tentatively, D is TRBD1 (5 bases). Germline V gene sequence: CDR1 SGHRS, CDR2 YFSETQ. CDR3 size: 16 residues. Trimming cost V 4 bases and J 0 bases, with 16 bases left between them. The CDR3 DNA sequence: TGCGCCAGCAGCCACGGACAACGCATCATGAACACTGAAGCTTTCTTT. Translation: CASSHGQRIMNTEAFF. The whole variable domain, remainder taken from reference TRBV5-1 and TRBJ1-1, is KAGVTQTPRYLIKTRGQQVTLSCSPISGHRSVSWYQQTPGQGLQFLFEYFSETQRNKGNFPGRFSGRQFSNSRSEMNVSTLELGDSALYLCASSHGQRIMNTEAFFGQGTRLTVV.

This clonotype was observed many times. V gene TRBV6-6 combines with J gene TRBJ2-2, with 9 nucleotides matching TRBD1. V shed 5 bases and J 4 bases; nucleotides not matched to a gene: 5. Germline lookup yields CDR1 MNHNY and CDR2 SVGAGI (reference sequence). This CDR3 comprises 15 residues. This CDR3 is CASSPTGGGTGELFF. DNA for the CDR3: TGTGCCAGCAGTCCAACAGGGGGCGGCACCGGGGAGCTGTTTTTT.

This clonotype was seen at least ten times. The rearrangement uses TRBV27 and TRBJ1-1, with D maybe TRBD1 (6 bases). Trimming removed 4 bases at V and 8 bases at J, with 20 bases between. The CDR3 sequence is 15 residues long. In germline, CDR1 is MNHEY, CDR2 SMNVEV (reference sequence). The DNA of the CDR3 is TGTGCCAGCAGTTCTCCCCGGCGGGGGCGGGCCGAAGCTTTCTTT. Encoded protein: CASSSPRRGRAEAFF.

The chain joins TRBV6-5 to TRBJ2-2; perhaps D is TRBD1 or TRBD2 (5 bases each). V lost 5 bases and J lost 3, with 10 bases in between. The CDR3 extends over 14 amino acids. Germline values: CDR1 MNHEY, CDR2 SVGAGI. The CDR3 coding sequence is TGTGCCAGCAGTACCGGGACGGACACCGGGGAGCTGTTTTTT. This encodes CASSTGTDTGELFF.

The chain has TRBV2 and TRBJ1-1, with D hard to call. Germline loops: CDR1 SNHLY, CDR2 FYNNEI. Trimming shortened V by 7 bases and J by 6 bases, and 9 bases separated the two germline ends. This CDR3 has 11 residues. The CDR3 DNA follows: TGTGCCAGCAATTTACGCGCTGAAGCTTTCTTT. Encoded protein: CASNLRAEAFF. Combining the CDR3 with reference TRBV2 and TRBJ1-1 gives the whole variable domain EPEVTQTPSHQVTQMGQEVILRCVPISNHLYFYWYRQILGQKVEFLVSFYNNEISEKSEIFDDQFSVERPDGSNFTLKIRSTKLEDSAMYFCASNLRAEAFFGQGTRLTVV.

The V gene is TRBV11-3, the J gene TRBJ2-1, with 8 nucleotides matching TRBD1. The CDR3 extends over 13 amino acids. Germline V gene sequence: CDR1 SGHNT, CDR2 YENEEA. V shed 4 bases and J 12 bases; nucleotides not matched to a gene: 8. The CDR3 DNA follows: TGTGCCAGCAGCTCGGACAGGGAGGATCGGCAGTTCTTC. The encoded protein is CASSSDREDRQFF.

Many counts were recorded for this clonotype. The chain joins TRBV5-1 to TRBJ1-1, with TRBD1 matching over 10 bases. The length of the CDR3 is 15 residues. Germline V lookup: CDR1 SGHRS, CDR2 YFSETQ. After removal of 0 bases from V and 8 bases from J, the junction contained 7 bases not matched to a gene. In DNA form, the CDR3 reads TGCGCCAGCAGCTTGGCCGCTTGGACAGGGGGAGAAGCTTTCTTT. This encodes CASSLAAWTGGEAFF.

Many counts were recorded for this clonotype. The rearrangement joins TRBV3-1 to TRBJ2-3; 12 positions agree with TRBD2. The CDR3 is 18 residues long. The germline V gene encodes CDR1 LGHDT and CDR2 YNNKEL (reference sequence). Unmatched junction bases numbered 8, after V lost 1 base and J lost 3 bases. CDR3 DNA: TGTGCCAGCAGCCAAGTCGGGACTAGCGGGCTCGAGACAGATACGCAGTATTTT. Amino acids: CASSQVGTSGLETDTQYF.